A single sample is the source of the 27 T cell receptor beta chains below, sequenced in a study of OX40 agonist ivuxolimab in advanced cancers. TCRdb keeps only in-frame clones here, not all; method: immunoSEQ multiplex PCR. Of 60,000 to 85,000 clones in the sample, approximately 89% were seen once. The sequences come from CD4+ or CD8+ T cells sorted from blood, collected in a trial of the OX40 agonist ivuxolimab. These receptors all stem from an adult with an advanced solid tumor such as melanoma, head and neck, liver or kidney cancer.

This chain joins TRBV19 and TRBJ2-7; 7 nucleotides match TRBD2. Germline-derived CDR1 and CDR2 are LNHDA and SQIVND (reference sequence). Trimming removed 2 bases from V and 2 bases from J; junction bases left unmatched: 6. This CDR3 is built from 15 residues. CDR3 nucleotide sequence: TGTGCCAGTAGTATATTGGCCGCGGGGGCCTACGAGCAGTACTTC. Its protein product is CASSILAAGAYEQYF.

V usage is TRBV5-5 and J usage is TRBJ1-1; tentative D call: TRBD1 (6 bases). V lost 2 bases and J lost 0, with 14 bases in between. The CDR3 spans 16 residues. CDR1 and CDR2 (germline): SGHKS, YYEKEE (reference sequence). DNA of the CDR3: TGTGCCAGCAGCTTAGGGGGAAGGTTTTTGAACACTGAAGCTTTCTTT. It translates to CASSLGGRFLNTEAFF.

This chain uses TRBV5-4 with TRBJ1-1; D uncertain. Looked up from germline, CDR1 is SGHNT and CDR2 is YYREEE (reference sequence). The CDR3 is 12 amino acids. Trimming removed 3 bases from V and 1 base from J, with 4 bases in between. CDR3 nucleotides: TGTGCCAGCAGCTGCCCGAACACTGAAGCTTTCTTT. It specifies CASSCPNTEAFF.

This chain joins TRBV5-1 and TRBJ1-1; no clear D. The germline CDR1 and CDR2 sequences are SGHRS and YFSETQ. The CDR3 has 14 residues. V gave up 0 bases and J gave up 2 bases, with 8 bases separating them. CDR3 amino acids: CASSLAPVNTEAFF. The CDR3 nucleotides read TGCGCCAGCAGCTTGGCCCCCGTCAACACTGAAGCTTTCTTT.

The chain links TRBV28 to TRBJ1-3; possible D gene TRBD1, 5 bases. CDR3 length: 15 residues. Between the trimmed V and J ends, which lost 8 bases and 1 base, there was a span of 15 bases. Germline CDR1 and CDR2: MDHEN and SYDVKM. The CDR3 coding sequence is TGTGCCAGCGTCGATGGGGGGTTGTCTGGAAACACCATATATTTT. It translates to CASVDGGLSGNTIYF. The entire variable domain, with the rest obtained from reference TRBV28 and TRBJ1-3, is as follows: DVKVTQSSRYLVKRTGEKVFLECVQDMDHENMFWYRQDPGLGLRLIYFSYDVKMKEKGDIPEGYSVSREKKERFSLILESASTNQTSMYLCASVDGGLSGNTIYFGEGSWLTVV.

The rearrangement links TRBV4-2 to TRBJ1-1; D is unclear. In germline, CDR1 is LGHNA, CDR2 YNFKEQ. The CDR3 spans 14 residues. V lost 1 base to trimming and J lost 1 base, with 7 bases between them. The CDR3 sequence: CASSQGDGNTEAFF. In DNA, the CDR3 is TGTGCCAGCAGCCAAGGAGACGGGAACACTGAAGCTTTCTTT.

V gene TRBV2 combines with J gene TRBJ2-3, with 8 bases matching TRBD2. Unmatched junction bases numbered 21, after V lost 7 bases and J lost 6 bases. The CDR3 runs to 18 residues. Germline V gives CDR1 SNHLY, CDR2 FYNNEI. In DNA form, the CDR3 reads TGTGCCAGCATGGGCGCACAGGGTGAGCGGGGGAGGGGGGATACGCAGTATTTT. The encoded protein is CASMGAQGERGRGDTQYF.

This rearrangement joins TRBV4-2 to TRBJ2-7, with 14 bases fitting TRBD2. The V gene end was trimmed by 5 bases and the J gene end by 0 bases; junction bases not matched to a gene: 9. The CDR3 length is 18 residues. Looked up from germline, CDR1 is LGHNA and CDR2 is YNFKEQ. The CDR3, as DNA: TGTGCCAGCAGCAAGGGACTAGCGGGAGAAACAAGCTCCTACGAGCAGTACTTC. Translation: CASSKGLAGETSSYEQYF.

The rearrangement uses TRBV27 and TRBJ2-1, with a possible D match to TRBD2 (5 bases). This CDR3 comprises 15 residues. V lost 5 bases and J 5 bases, leaving 16 bases between the germline ends. Looked up from germline, CDR1 is MNHEY and CDR2 is SMNVEV (reference sequence). The CDR3 DNA is TGTGCCAGCAGTCCAACTAGGCTTAGGGACAATGAGCAGTTCTTC. Translating it yields CASSPTRLRDNEQFF.

The chain is built from TRBV11-2 and TRBJ1-3, with D possibly matching TRBD1 (6 bases). CDR1 is SGHAT and CDR2 is FQNNGV in the germline V gene. The CDR3 is 15 amino acids. The V end lost 5 bases, the J end lost 2 bases, and 13 bases lay between the germline ends. The CDR3: CASSPSRGAGNTIYF. CDR3 in DNA: TGTGCCAGCAGCCCGAGCAGGGGCGCTGGAAACACCATATATTTT.

This clone has more than one count but fewer than ten. The chain employs TRBV28 and TRBJ2-3, with TRBD2 matching over 7 bases. CDR1 MDHEN and CDR2 SYDVKM come from the germline V gene. Losses at the gene ends were 5 bases for V and 2 bases for J; bases not matched to a gene: 7. CDR3 length equals 15 residues. As DNA, the CDR3 is TGTGCCAGCAGTCCCCCTAGCGGCCACACAGATACGCAGTATTTT. Translating gives CASSPPSGHTDTQYF.

This chain uses TRBV4-1 with TRBJ1-2; 9 nucleotides align to TRBD1. Trimming cost V 0 bases and J 4 bases; bases outside gene matches: 15. Looked up from germline, CDR1 is MGHRA and CDR2 is YSYEKL. CDR3 length equals 19 residues. The CDR3 loop is CASSQERGGGTGIGYGYTF. The CDR3 bases are TGCGCCAGCAGCCAAGAACGGGGTGGAGGGACAGGGATCGGCTATGGCTACACCTTC.

This chain joins TRBV7-8 and TRBJ2-2; D is unresolved. V lost 1 base and J 8 bases, leaving 17 bases between the germline ends. This CDR3 spans 16 amino acids. Germline V gene sequence: CDR1 SGHVS, CDR2 FQNEAQ. CDR3 protein: CASSLDRWGLSGELFF. For the CDR3, the DNA is TGTGCCAGCAGCTTAGATCGATGGGGTTTGTCGGGGGAGCTGTTTTTT.

V usage is TRBV13 and J usage is TRBJ1-2, with 9 bases that match TRBD1. V shed 6 bases and J 2 bases; nucleotides not matched to a gene: 7. Looked up from germline, CDR1 is PRHDT and CDR2 is FYEKMQ (reference sequence). CDR3 size: 15 residues. Written as DNA, the CDR3 is TGTGCCAGCAGGACTACAGGGGGCGCGAACTATGGCTACACCTTC. It codes for CASRTTGGANYGYTF.

The gene calls are TRBV9 and TRBJ1-5; D is ambiguous. CDR3 size: 15 residues. Germline V gene lookup returns CDR1 SGDLS and CDR2 YYNGEE. V was clipped by 0 bases and J by 3 bases, with 10 bases between them. CDR3 amino acids: CASSVGAFDNQPQHF. DNA for the CDR3: TGTGCCAGCAGCGTAGGGGCCTTTGACAATCAGCCCCAGCATTTT. The whole variable domain, filled in from reference TRBV9 and TRBJ1-5, reads DSGVTQTPKHLITATGQRVTLRCSPRSGDLSVYWYQQSLDQGLQFLIQYYNGEERAKGNILERFSAQQFPDLHSELNLSSLELGDSALYFCASSVGAFDNQPQHFGDGTRLSIL.

The CDR3 bases are TGTGCCAGCAGCACCTCGGACAGGGGTTATAGCAATCAGCCCCAGCATTTT. Translated: CASSTSDRGYSNQPQHF. This chain uses TRBV28 with TRBJ1-5, with 9 bases identical to TRBD1. The V and J ends lost 6 bases and 0 bases, in that order; junction bases with no gene match: 9. The CDR3 length is 17 residues. Germline V gene data show CDR1 as MDHEN and CDR2 as SYDVKM.

The V gene is TRBV5-1, the J gene TRBJ2-7, with TRBD2 as a possible D gene (6 bases). Germline loops: CDR1 SGHRS, CDR2 YFSETQ. V was trimmed by 0 bases and J by 4 bases, leaving 11 bases between them. This CDR3 has 14 amino acids. The CDR3 DNA follows: TGCGCCAGCAGCTTGGACGGGAGTGGTTACGAGCAGTACTTC. Its translation is CASSLDGSGYEQYF. Full variable domain (missing parts from reference TRBV5-1 and TRBJ2-7): KAGVTQTPRYLIKTRGQQVTLSCSPISGHRSVSWYQQTPGQGLQFLFEYFSETQRNKGNFPGRFSGRQFSNSRSEMNVSTLELGDSALYLCASSLDGSGYEQYFGPGTRLTVT.

The chain joins TRBV27 to TRBJ2-5; D perhaps matches TRBD2 (6 bases). The V and J ends lost 3 bases and 4 bases respectively, with 15 bases between them. CDR1 is MNHEY and CDR2 is SMNVEV in the germline V gene (reference sequence). This CDR3 region has 15 residues. Written as DNA, the CDR3 is TGTGCCAGCAGTTTCCGACTAGGCCCCTCAGAGACCCAGTACTTC. Residues: CASSFRLGPSETQYF.

CDR3: CASSETGFDEQYF. The CDR3 region has the DNA TGTGCCAGCAGCGAGACAGGGTTCGACGAGCAGTACTTC. The rearrangement joins TRBV5-5 to TRBJ2-7; 7 positions match TRBD1. Germline V gene data show CDR1 as SGHKS and CDR2 as YYEKEE (reference sequence). Trimming took 4 bases from V and 5 from J; bases not matched to a gene: 6. The CDR3 is 13 amino acids.

This clone was seen only a few times. The chain joins TRBV7-6 to TRBJ2-2; D ambiguous. In germline, CDR1 is SGHVS, CDR2 FNYEAQ. This CDR3 has 11 amino acids. V lost 5 bases to trimming and J lost 5 bases, with 3 bases between them. The CDR3 region is CASSQTGELFF. CDR3 nucleotides: TGTGCCAGCAGCCAAACCGGGGAGCTGTTTTTT.

This clone was seen a handful of times. The rearrangement joins TRBV11-2 to TRBJ2-3; TRBD2 agrees at 8 bases. The germline V gene has CDR1 SGHAT and CDR2 FQNNGV. V was pared by 2 bases and J by 4 bases, with 11 bases of the junction left unmatched. This CDR3 comprises 17 residues. CDR3 bases: TGTGCCAGCAGCTTATGGGAAAGCGGGAGAGACGCAGATACGCAGTATTTT. Its protein is CASSLWESGRDADTQYF.

This chain joins TRBV4-2 and TRBJ2-7, with a tentative D call TRBD1 (6 bases). CDR1 LGHNA and CDR2 YNFKEQ come from the germline V gene. The CDR3 extends over 13 amino acids. Trimming removed 1 base at V and 3 bases at J, with 7 bases between. In nucleotides, the CDR3 is TGTGCCAGCAGCCAAGGAGGGGGCTACGAGCAGTACTTC. This encodes CASSQGGGYEQYF.

The V call is TRBV5-6, the J call TRBJ1-1; D call uncertain. Trimming cost V 6 bases and J 4 bases, with 13 bases left between them. CDR3 length: 13 amino acids. The germline V gene has CDR1 SGHDT and CDR2 YYEEEE. CDR3: CASNRRVGTEAFF. In DNA, the CDR3 is TGTGCCAGCAATAGAAGGGTGGGCACTGAAGCTTTCTTT.

The chain carries TRBV7-2 and TRBJ2-7; D unresolved. CDR3 length equals 13 residues. Trimming pared 7 bases from V and 1 base from J, leaving 11 bases between. Germline CDR1 SGHTA, CDR2 FQGNSA. CDR3 DNA: TGTGCCAGCACCCTGGGTTCGTCCTACGAGCAGTACTTC. It encodes CASTLGSSYEQYF.

V gene TRBV27 combines with J gene TRBJ2-1; 10 bases are shared with TRBD2. The CDR3 spans 17 residues. Germline CDR1 is MNHEY and CDR2 is SMNVEV (reference sequence). J lost 4 bases, V lost 6 bases, and 12 bases had no gene match. The DNA of the CDR3 is TGTGCCAGCAGGGCTTTTAGCGGGGGGACGATTTACAATGAGCAGTTCTTC. As protein: CASRAFSGGTIYNEQFF.

This clone was counted a single time. The rearrangement uses TRBV21-1 and TRBJ2-3; the tabulated D call, TRBD2, remains unverified against the DNA. TRBV21-1 is assigned pseudogene status. The CDR3 covers 18 residues. The CDR3 coding sequence is TGTGCCAGCAGCCTCCTAGTGGAGCGGGGTTCTAGCACAGATACGCAGTATTTT. As protein: CASSLLVERGSSTDTQYF.

The chain recombines TRBV4-2 with TRBJ2-2; D perhaps matches TRBD2 (5 bases). The CDR3 has 15 residues. V was clipped by 1 base and J by 15 bases, with 21 bases between them. Germline CDR1 and CDR2: LGHNA and YNFKEQ. The CDR3 DNA reads as TGTGCCAGCAGCCAAGGGGTTGCTACACCGGGGTCGATGTTTTTT. This gives the protein CASSQGVATPGSMFF.